These T cell receptor beta chains were read from a single sample in a study of T cell responses to AZD1222 COVID-19 vaccine. Repertoires were generated with immunoSEQ multiplex PCR, while TCRdb's copy carries only in-frame clones and drops some. The repertoire holds 95,000 to 150,000 clones, 80% to 90% seen once, with under 3.5% in the top ten. The specimen was peripheral blood, collected on day 0 of AZD1222 vaccination. These receptors all stem from an adult in good health. CDR3s include the opening cysteine and the closing phenylalanine or tryptophan. A D gene is named only where the DNA matches it firmly. Size is omitted from some rows. Given values are once, few, many or a class for expanded clones.

v_gene	j_gene	abundance	d_gene	CDR3aa	CDR3nt
TRBV7-9	TRBJ2-7	-	-	CASSPGLNYEQYF	TGTGCCAGCAGCCCGGGCCTTAATTACGAGCAGTACTTC
TRBV7-8	TRBJ2-7	-	-	CASSLVPGVEQYF	TGTGCCAGCAGCTTAGTCCCCGGCGTCGAGCAGTACTTC
TRBV6-2/TRBV6-3	TRBJ1-2	-	-	CASNPTSHYGYTF	TGTGCCAGCAACCCGACATCTCACTATGGCTACACCTTC
TRBV27	TRBJ2-1	-	-	CASSSHTHSLGYEQFF	TGTGCCAGCAGTTCCCACACACACTCCTTAGGCTATGAGCAGTTCTTC
TRBV24-1	TRBJ1-5	-	TRBD1	CATSDQGGSTGQPQHF	TGTGCCACCAGTGACCAAGGGGGCTCTACAGGTCAGCCCCAGCATTTT
TRBV5-1	TRBJ2-1	-	TRBD2	CASSPTSTEQFF	TGCGCCAGCAGCCCGACTAGCACTGAGCAGTTCTTC
TRBV6-5	TRBJ2-1	-	-	CASSPHRERYNEQFF	TGTGCCAGCAGTCCCCACAGGGAGCGGTACAATGAGCAGTTCTTC
TRBV11-1	TRBJ2-7	-	TRBD2	CASSLKGTSGRYEQYF	TGTGCCAGCAGCTTAAAAGGGACTAGCGGGAGATACGAGCAGTACTTC
TRBV28	TRBJ2-7	medium-sized	-	CASSTTGRGAGTVNEQYF	TGTGCCAGCAGTACGACAGGGAGGGGCGCGGGTACTGTGAACGAGCAGTACTTC
TRBV4-3	TRBJ1-4	-	-	CASSQGHRDEKLFF	TGCGCCAGCAGCCAAGGACACCGAGATGAAAAACTGTTTTTT
TRBV4-1	TRBJ1-6	once	-	CASSQGGGFRSPLHF	TGCGCCAGCAGCCAAGGGGGAGGGTTTAGGTCACCCCTCCACTTT
TRBV6-5	TRBJ1-1	-	TRBD1	CASSSRDRNTEAFF	TGTGCCAGCAGTTCCCGGGACAGGAACACTGAAGCTTTCTTT
TRBV19	TRBJ2-5	-	TRBD1	CASSTPTGVSETQYF	TGTGCCAGTAGTACCCCGACAGGGGTGAGCGAGACCCAGTACTTC
TRBV7-8	TRBJ1-2	-	TRBD1	CASSIIVQGPSDYGYTF	TGTGCCAGCAGCATAATCGTACAGGGGCCTTCGGACTATGGCTACACCTTC
TRBV9	TRBJ2-1	-	-	CASSVAPGLGNNEQFF	TGTGCCAGCAGCGTAGCTCCCGGGTTGGGAAACAATGAGCAGTTCTTC
TRBV19	TRBJ2-2	few	-	CATSSLGGTGELFF	TGTGCCACCAGTAGCCTCGGGGGTACCGGGGAGCTGTTTTTT
TRBV6-2/TRBV6-3	TRBJ2-5	-	-	CASSYIRETQYF	TGTGCCAGCAGTTATATAAGGGAGACCCAGTACTTC
TRBV28	TRBJ1-1	-	-	CASSSLGGANTEAFF	TGTGCCAGCAGTTCCCTGGGGGGAGCAAACACTGAAGCTTTCTTT
TRBV19	TRBJ1-2	-	TRBD1	CASSPRQGVGSYGYTF	TGTGCCAGTAGTCCCCGACAGGGCGTGGGTAGCTATGGCTACACCTTC
TRBV9	TRBJ2-3	few	-	CASSVEQRPDTQYF	TGTGCCAGCAGCGTAGAACAGAGGCCAGATACGCAGTATTTT
TRBV7-2	TRBJ2-6	-	-	CASSFSRALNPGANVLTF	TGTGCCAGCAGCTTTTCCCGGGCCTTGAACCCTGGGGCCAACGTCCTGACTTTC
TRBV6-2/TRBV6-3	TRBJ2-7	-	-	CASSYPLYEQYF	TGTGCCAGCAGTTACCCCCTGTACGAGCAGTACTTC
TRBV5-1	TRBJ2-3	-	-	CASSVTQAMDTQYF	TGCGCCAGCAGCGTGACCCAAGCGATGGATACGCAGTATTTT
TRBV18	TRBJ1-6	-	-	CASSPPHNSPLHF	TGTGCCAGCTCTCCGCCCCATAATTCACCCCTCCACTTT
TRBV2	TRBJ2-7	-	-	CASKRSSYEQYF	TGTGCCAGCAAAAGGAGCTCCTACGAGCAGTACTTC
TRBV2	TRBJ2-7	-	-	CASNGLRSPEQYF	TGTGCCAGCAACGGGTTGAGGAGTCCCGAGCAGTACTTC
TRBV20-1	TRBJ2-4	-	TRBD2	CSASMSSGSPGIQYF	TGCAGTGCTAGTATGTCTAGCGGGAGTCCTGGCATTCAGTACTTC
TRBV3-1/TRBV3-2	TRBJ1-4	-	-	CASSQAEGQSDEKLFF	TGTGCCAGCAGCCAAGCCGAGGGGCAATCCGATGAAAAACTGTTTTTT
TRBV2	TRBJ2-2	once	-	CASKGREARPRELFF	TGTGCCAGCAAGGGCAGGGAGGCCCGCCCTCGGGAGCTGTTTTTT
TRBV19	TRBJ1-5	few	-	CASSYDGYSNQPQHF	TGTGCCAGTAGTTACGACGGTTATAGCAATCAGCCCCAGCATTTT
TRBV27	TRBJ2-1	once	TRBD2	CASGTSGRAVEQFF	TGTGCCAGTGGGACTAGCGGGAGGGCCGTTGAGCAGTTCTTC
TRBV7-2	TRBJ2-3	-	-	CASEQGRTDTQYF	TGTGCCAGCGAACAGGGCCGCACAGATACGCAGTATTTT
TRBV28	TRBJ1-2	-	TRBD1	CASSEQGSYYGYTF	TGTGCCAGCAGTGAACAGGGGTCTTACTATGGCTACACCTTC
TRBV5-1	TRBJ2-3	-	TRBD2	CASSAGTSGGFSTDTQYF	TGCGCCAGCAGCGCCGGGACTAGCGGGGGGTTCAGCACAGATACGCAGTATTTT
TRBV5-1	TRBJ2-2	-	TRBD2	CASSLTSGTGELFF	TGCGCCAGCAGCTTGACTAGCGGGACCGGGGAGCTGTTTTTT
TRBV9	TRBJ2-7	-	-	CASSAGDTRDEQYF	TGTGCCAGCAGCGCGGGGGACACCCGGGACGAGCAGTACTTC
TRBV14	TRBJ2-1	-	-	CASSQDLRGPYNEQFF	TGTGCCAGCAGCCAAGATTTACGGGGCCCCTACAATGAGCAGTTCTTC
TRBV5-1	TRBJ2-3	-	-	CASSSRAGPRATDTQYF	TGCGCCAGCAGCTCCCGAGCCGGACCAAGGGCCACAGATACGCAGTATTTT
TRBV20-1	TRBJ2-1	-	-	CSASLPGKYNEQFF	TGCAGTGCTAGTCTGCCAGGGAAATACAATGAGCAGTTCTTC
TRBV7-3	TRBJ2-2	-	-	CASSPPGRANTGELFF	TGTGCCAGCAGCCCCCCGGGCAGGGCGAACACCGGGGAGCTGTTTTTT
TRBV10-3	TRBJ1-1	-	-	CAISSGTEAFF	TGTGCCATCAGCTCCGGGACAGAAGCTTTCTTT
TRBV18	TRBJ2-7	-	-	CASSPAGGVIYEQYF	TGTGCCAGCTCACCAGCCGGCGGGGTCATTTACGAGCAGTACTTC
TRBV24-1	TRBJ1-5	-	-	CATAEGRGKSQPQHF	TGTGCCACCGCCGAGGGCAGGGGAAAATCTCAGCCCCAGCATTTT
TRBV19	TRBJ2-7	-	TRBD2	CASSDPLAGGYEQYF	TGTGCCAGTAGTGACCCACTAGCGGGGGGCTACGAGCAGTACTTC
TRBV27	TRBJ1-2	-	-	CASSFWGGSYTF	TGTGCCAGCAGTTTCTGGGGGGGTAGCTACACCTTC
TRBV4-1	TRBJ2-7	-	-	CASSQLSSYEQYF	TGCGCCAGCAGCCAACTGAGCTCCTACGAGCAGTACTTC
TRBV27	TRBJ2-1	-	-	CASSLGSEQFF	TGTGCCAGCAGTTTAGGGTCTGAGCAGTTCTTC
TRBV4-3	TRBJ1-2	-	-	CASSQARGGYSGYTF	TGCGCCAGCAGCCAAGCAAGGGGAGGCTATTCTGGCTACACCTTC
TRBV7-2	TRBJ2-1	-	TRBD2	CASSFRLAGGNEQFF	TGTGCCAGCAGCTTCCGACTAGCGGGAGGCAATGAGCAGTTCTTC
TRBV5-1	TRBJ2-2	once	-	CASSETGNTGELFF	TGCGCCAGCAGCGAGACAGGGAACACCGGGGAGCTGTTTTTT
TRBV7-2	TRBJ1-1	-	-	CASSLVRGLGAFF	TGTGCCAGCAGCTTAGTTCGGGGCCTAGGGGCTTTCTTT